A selection of T cell receptor beta chains follows, all from one sample in a study of cytomegalovirus exposure and HLA in healthy donors. TCRdb keeps only in-frame clones here, not all; method: immunoSEQ multiplex PCR. The table shows roughly 120,000 clones, with approximately 15% occurring only once. Sequenced material: PBMCs. Every receptor here comes from a woman in her late teens or twenties in good health and CMV-seronegative. The conserved cysteine and the conserved F or W are not part of the CDR3 here.

v_call	j_call	cdr3_aa
TRBV4-3	TRBJ1-2	ASSLGQGAGYGYT
TRBV7-9	TRBJ1-1	ASSLGFQGGTEAF
TRBV9	TRBJ1-2	ASSPPTYGYT
TRBV5-4	TRBJ1-6	ASRSDREWNSPLH
TRBV27	TRBJ2-7	ASSSPLAGSYEQY
TRBV5-4	TRBJ1-1	ASSPRQGALTSEAF
TRBV19	TRBJ2-1	ASSIAGFNEQF
TRBV6-5	TRBJ2-1	ASRRTQGAGNEQF
TRBV5-1	TRBJ1-1	ASSYDRGDTEAF
TRBV5-1	TRBJ2-2	ASRSGTSGANTGELF
TRBV5-1	TRBJ1-1	ASSLQPDLNTEAF
TRBV7-2	TRBJ2-7	ASSTGTPYEQY
TRBV6-5	TRBJ2-7	ASSFTGLAGGKQY
TRBV7-9	TRBJ2-1	ASSETSGEQF
TRBV5-1	TRBJ2-3	ASSFGTSGFTDTQY
TRBV23-1	TRBJ2-7	ASSPRGTVHEQY
TRBV7-9	TRBJ1-2	ASSLAAFRQDPYGYT
TRBV5-4	TRBJ1-2	ASSMDPTSYGYT
TRBV19	TRBJ2-2	ASTSFTGVTGELF
TRBV7-9	TRBJ1-5	ASSPDRNSNQPQH
TRBV29-1	TRBJ1-1	SVGQGGNTEAF
TRBV9	TRBJ2-5	ASSVGGSFQETQY
TRBV2	TRBJ1-1	ASQGGFEAF
TRBV5-1	TRBJ1-3	ASSSRDSPFLSGNTIY
TRBV28	TRBJ2-4	ASSPLPPGHILAKNIQY
TRBV6-4	TRBJ2-3	ASSPRGGEDTQY
TRBV30	TRBJ1-6	AWSAVALRYNSPLH
TRBV2	TRBJ2-5	ASSPSGGRGETQY
TRBV5-6	TRBJ1-5	ASSFYRGDSNQPQH
TRBV10-3	TRBJ1-6	AIRGQDSSYNSPLH
TRBV6-1	TRBJ2-1	ASTGDSYNEQF
TRBV15	TRBJ1-5	ATSEPSTGARPQH
TRBV7-9	TRBJ1-5	ASSVAGVHQPQH
TRBV5-4	TRBJ1-2	ASSPPGDYGYT
TRBV6-6	TRBJ1-1	ASSYSGAGGEAF
TRBV28	TRBJ2-5	ASSPGARGSEETQY
TRBV10-3	TRBJ1-1	AIDMAGQGGTEAF
TRBV7-2	TRBJ1-1	ASSSGNMNTEAF